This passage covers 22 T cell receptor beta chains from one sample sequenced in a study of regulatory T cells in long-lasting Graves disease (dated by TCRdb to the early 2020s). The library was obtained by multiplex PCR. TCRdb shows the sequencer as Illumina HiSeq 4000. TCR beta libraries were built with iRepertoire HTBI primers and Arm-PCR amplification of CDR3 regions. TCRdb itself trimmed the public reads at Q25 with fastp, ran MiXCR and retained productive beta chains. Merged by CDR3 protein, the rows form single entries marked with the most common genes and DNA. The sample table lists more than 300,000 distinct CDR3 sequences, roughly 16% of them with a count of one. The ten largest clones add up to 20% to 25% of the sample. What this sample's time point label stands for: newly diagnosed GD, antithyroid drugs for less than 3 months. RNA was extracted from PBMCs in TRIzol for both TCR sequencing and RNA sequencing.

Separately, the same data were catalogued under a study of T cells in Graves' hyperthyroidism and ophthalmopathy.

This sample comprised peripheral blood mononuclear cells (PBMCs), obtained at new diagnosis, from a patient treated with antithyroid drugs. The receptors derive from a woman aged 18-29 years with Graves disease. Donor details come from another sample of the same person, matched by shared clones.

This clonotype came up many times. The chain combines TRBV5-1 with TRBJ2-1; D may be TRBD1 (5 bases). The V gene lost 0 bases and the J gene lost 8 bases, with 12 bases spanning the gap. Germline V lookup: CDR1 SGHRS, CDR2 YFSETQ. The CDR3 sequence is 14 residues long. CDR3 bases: TGCGCCAGCAGCTTGGAGGCAGGGTTCGATGAGCAGTTCTTC. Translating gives CASSLEAGFDEQFF.

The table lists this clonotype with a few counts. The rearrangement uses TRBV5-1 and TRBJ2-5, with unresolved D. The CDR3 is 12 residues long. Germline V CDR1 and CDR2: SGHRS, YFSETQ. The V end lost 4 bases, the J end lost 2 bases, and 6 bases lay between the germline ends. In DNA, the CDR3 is TGCGCCAGCAGCCCAAGACAAGAGACCCAGTACTTC. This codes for CASSPRQETQYF.

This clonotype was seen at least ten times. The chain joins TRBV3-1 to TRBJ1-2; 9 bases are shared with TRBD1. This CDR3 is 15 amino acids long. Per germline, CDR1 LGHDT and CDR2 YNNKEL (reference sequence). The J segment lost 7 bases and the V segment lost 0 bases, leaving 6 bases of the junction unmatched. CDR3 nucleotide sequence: TGTGCCAGCAGCCAAGATTCAACAGGGGGCCTTGGCTACACCTTC. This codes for CASSQDSTGGLGYTF.

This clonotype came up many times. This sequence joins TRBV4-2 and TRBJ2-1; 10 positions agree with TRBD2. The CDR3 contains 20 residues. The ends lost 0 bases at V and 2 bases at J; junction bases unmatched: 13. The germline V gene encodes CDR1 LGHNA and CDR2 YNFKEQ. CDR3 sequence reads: CASSQDGTSARRLTYNEQFF. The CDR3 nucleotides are TGTGCCAGCAGCCAAGATGGGACTAGCGCCCGCAGACTCACCTACAATGAGCAGTTCTTC.

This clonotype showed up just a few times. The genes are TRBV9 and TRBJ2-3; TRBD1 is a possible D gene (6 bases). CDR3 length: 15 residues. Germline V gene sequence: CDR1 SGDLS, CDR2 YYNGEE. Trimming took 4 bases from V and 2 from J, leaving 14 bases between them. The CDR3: CASSPRTDYTDTQYF. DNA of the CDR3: TGTGCCAGCAGCCCCCGGACAGACTACACAGATACGCAGTATTTT.

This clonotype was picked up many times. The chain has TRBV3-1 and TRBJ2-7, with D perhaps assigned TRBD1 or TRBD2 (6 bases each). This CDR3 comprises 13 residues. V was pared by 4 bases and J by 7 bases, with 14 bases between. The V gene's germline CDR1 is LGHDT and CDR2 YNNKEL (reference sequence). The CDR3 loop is CASSPLQGGEQYF. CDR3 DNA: TGTGCCAGCAGCCCACTACAGGGAGGAGAGCAGTACTTC.

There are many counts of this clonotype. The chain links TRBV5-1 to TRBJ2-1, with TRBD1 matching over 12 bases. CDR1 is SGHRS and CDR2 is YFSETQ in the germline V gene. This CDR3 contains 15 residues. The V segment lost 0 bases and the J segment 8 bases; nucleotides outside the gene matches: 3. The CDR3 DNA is TGCGCCAGCAGCTTGGGGGACAGGGGGCTGGATGAGCAGTTCTTC. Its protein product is CASSLGDRGLDEQFF.

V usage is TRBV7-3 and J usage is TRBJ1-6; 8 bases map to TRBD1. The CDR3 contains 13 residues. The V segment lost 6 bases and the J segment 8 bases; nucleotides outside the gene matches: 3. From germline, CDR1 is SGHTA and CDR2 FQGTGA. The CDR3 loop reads CASSQGQDSPLHF. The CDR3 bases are TGTGCCAGCAGTCAGGGACAGGATTCACCCCTCCACTTT. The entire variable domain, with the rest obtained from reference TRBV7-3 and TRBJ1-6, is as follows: GAGVSQTPSNKVTEKGKYVELRCDPISGHTALYWYRQSLGQGPEFLIYFQGTGAADDSGLPNDRFFAVRPEGSVSTLKIQRTERGDSAVYLCASSQGQDSPLHFGNGTRLTVT.

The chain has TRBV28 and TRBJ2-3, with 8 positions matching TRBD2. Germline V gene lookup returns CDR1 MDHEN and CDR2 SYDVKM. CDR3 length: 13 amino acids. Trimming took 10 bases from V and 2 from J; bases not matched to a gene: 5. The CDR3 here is CAMSAGVTDTQYF. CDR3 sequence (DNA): TGTGCCATGTCAGCGGGAGTCACAGATACGCAGTATTTT.

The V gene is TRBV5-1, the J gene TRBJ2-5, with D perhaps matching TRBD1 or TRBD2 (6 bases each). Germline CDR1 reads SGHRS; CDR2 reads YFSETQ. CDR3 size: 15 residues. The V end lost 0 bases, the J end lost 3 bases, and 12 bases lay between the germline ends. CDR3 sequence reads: CASSLGGGTEETQYF. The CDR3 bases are TGCGCCAGCAGCTTGGGAGGGGGGACCGAAGAGACCCAGTACTTC.

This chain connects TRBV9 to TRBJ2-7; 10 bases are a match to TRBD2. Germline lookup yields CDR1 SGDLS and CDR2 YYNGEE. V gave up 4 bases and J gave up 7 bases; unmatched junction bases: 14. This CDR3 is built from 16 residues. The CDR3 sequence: CASSQERSGRAREQYF. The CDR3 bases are TGTGCCAGCAGCCAAGAACGGAGCGGGAGGGCCCGGGAGCAGTACTTC.

The CDR3 region is CASSARDFDYEQYF. DNA for the CDR3: TGTGCCAGCAGCGCCCGGGACTTTGACTACGAGCAGTACTTC. The chain uses TRBV5-4 and TRBJ2-7; D is perhaps TRBD2 (6 bases). This CDR3 has 14 residues. Germline CDR1 reads SGHNT; CDR2 reads YYREEE (reference sequence). Trimming cost V 4 bases and J 3 bases, with 14 bases left between them.

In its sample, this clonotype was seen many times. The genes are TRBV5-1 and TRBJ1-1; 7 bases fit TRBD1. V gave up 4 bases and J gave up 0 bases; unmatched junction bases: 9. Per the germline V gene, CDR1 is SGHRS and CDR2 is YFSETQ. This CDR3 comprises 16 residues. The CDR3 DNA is TGCGCCAGCAGCCCCACCGAGGGACAGATGAACACTGAAGCTTTCTTT. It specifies CASSPTEGQMNTEAFF.

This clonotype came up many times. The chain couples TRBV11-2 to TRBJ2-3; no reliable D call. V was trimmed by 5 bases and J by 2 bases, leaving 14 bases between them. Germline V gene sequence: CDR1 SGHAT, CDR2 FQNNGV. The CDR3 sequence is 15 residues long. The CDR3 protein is CASSPGPKHTDTQYF. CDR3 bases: TGTGCCAGCAGCCCCGGTCCCAAGCACACAGATACGCAGTATTTT.

CDR3 nucleotide sequence: TGTGCCAGCAGCCTCGGACTAGCGGGGGGACGGGTCGAGACCCAGTACTTC. It is translated as CASSLGLAGGRVETQYF. The chain links TRBV7-3 to TRBJ2-5; TRBD2 matches at 14 bases. V dropped 5 bases and J dropped 5; count of bases not matched to a gene: 10. Germline CDR1 SGHTA, CDR2 FQGTGA. CDR3 length: 17 residues.

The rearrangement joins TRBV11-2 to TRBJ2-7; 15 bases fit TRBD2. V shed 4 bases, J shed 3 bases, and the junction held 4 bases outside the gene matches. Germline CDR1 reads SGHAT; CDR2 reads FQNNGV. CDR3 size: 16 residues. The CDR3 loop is CASSSGLAGGYYEQYF. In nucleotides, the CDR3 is TGTGCCAGCAGCTCGGGACTAGCGGGAGGCTACTACGAGCAGTACTTC.

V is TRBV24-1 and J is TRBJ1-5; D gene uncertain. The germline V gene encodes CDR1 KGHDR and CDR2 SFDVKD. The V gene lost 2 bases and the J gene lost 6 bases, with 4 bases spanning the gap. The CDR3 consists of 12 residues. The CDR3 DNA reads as TGTGCCACCAGTGATTATGGTCAGCCCCAGCATTTT. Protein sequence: CATSDYGQPQHF.

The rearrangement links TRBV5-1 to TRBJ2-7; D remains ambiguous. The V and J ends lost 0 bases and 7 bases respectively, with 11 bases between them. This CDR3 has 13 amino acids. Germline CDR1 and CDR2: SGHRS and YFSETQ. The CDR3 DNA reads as TGCGCCAGCAGCTTGGGGGCGGCGCGTGAGCAGTACTTC. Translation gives CASSLGAAREQYF.

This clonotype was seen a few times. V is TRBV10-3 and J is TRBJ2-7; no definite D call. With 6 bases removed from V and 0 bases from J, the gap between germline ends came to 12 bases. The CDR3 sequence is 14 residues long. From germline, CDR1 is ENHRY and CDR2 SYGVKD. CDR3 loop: CAISAVGYSYEQYF. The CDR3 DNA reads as TGTGCCATCAGCGCCGTTGGGTACTCCTACGAGCAGTACTTC.

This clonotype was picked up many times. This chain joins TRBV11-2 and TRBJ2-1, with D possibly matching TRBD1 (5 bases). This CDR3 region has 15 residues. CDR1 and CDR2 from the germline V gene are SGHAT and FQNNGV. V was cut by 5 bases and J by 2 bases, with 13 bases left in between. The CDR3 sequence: CASSNRGPTYNEQFF. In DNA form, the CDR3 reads TGTGCCAGCAGCAATAGGGGTCCAACCTACAATGAGCAGTTCTTC.

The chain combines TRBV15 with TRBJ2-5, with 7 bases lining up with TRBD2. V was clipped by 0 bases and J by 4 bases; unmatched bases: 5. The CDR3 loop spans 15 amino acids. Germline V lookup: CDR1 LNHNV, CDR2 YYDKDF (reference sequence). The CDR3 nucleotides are TGTGCCACCAGCAGAGAAGGCACTAGCGCAGAGACCCAGTACTTC. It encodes CATSREGTSAETQYF.

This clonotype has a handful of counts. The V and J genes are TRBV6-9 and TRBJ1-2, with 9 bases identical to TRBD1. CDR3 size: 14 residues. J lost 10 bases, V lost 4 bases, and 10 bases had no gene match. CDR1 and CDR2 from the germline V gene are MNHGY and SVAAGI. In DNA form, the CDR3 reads TGTGCCAGCAGTTCCGGTGGACAGGGGCGCCTCTACACCTTC. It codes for CASSSGGQGRLYTF.